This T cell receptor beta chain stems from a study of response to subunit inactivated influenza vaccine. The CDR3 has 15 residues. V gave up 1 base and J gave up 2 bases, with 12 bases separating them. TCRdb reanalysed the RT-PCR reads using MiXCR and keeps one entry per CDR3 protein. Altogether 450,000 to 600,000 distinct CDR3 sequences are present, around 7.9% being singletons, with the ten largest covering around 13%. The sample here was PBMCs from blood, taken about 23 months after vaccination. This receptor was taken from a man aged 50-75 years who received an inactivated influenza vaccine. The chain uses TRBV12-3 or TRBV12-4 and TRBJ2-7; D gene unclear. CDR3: CASSLGDQKTYEQYF. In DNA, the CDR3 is TGTGCCAGCAGTTTAGGGGATCAGAAAACCTACGAGCAGTACTTC.